A single sample gave rise to the 5 T cell receptor beta chains below, sequenced in a study of T-cell memory formation after mild COVID-19. Using its own MiXCR run on the 5' RACE reads, TCRdb lists one record per CDR3 protein. The data hold more than 250,000 distinct CDR3 sequences, with over 15% observed a single time. Sequencing was performed on PBMCs or a T cell subset sorted from them (not recorded which). The receptors here all came from a man between 18 and 29 years old who had mild COVID-19 (a few samples of this study predate the infection). Cell type and time point are not known.

The chain employs TRBV7-2 and TRBJ1-2; possible D gene TRBD1, 5 bases. Germline V lookup: CDR1 SGHTA, CDR2 FQGNSA. The CDR3 is 13 residues long. Trimming took 6 bases from V and 6 from J, leaving 14 bases between them. The CDR3 DNA sequence: TGTGCCAGCAGACCCCCGGGGGGTCATGGCTACACCTTC. This encodes CASRPPGGHGYTF.

J is TRBJ2-7 and V is TRBV6-2 or TRBV6-3; possible D gene TRBD1, 6 bases. CDR3 length: 15 residues. Trimming took 6 bases from V and 6 from J, leaving 21 bases between them. CDR1 and CDR2 (germline): MNHEY, SVGEGT. The chain's CDR3 is CASSSPGTPRVEQYF. In DNA form, the CDR3 reads TGTGCCAGCAGCTCTCCCGGGACACCCCGGGTCGAGCAGTACTTC.

This clonotype was counted only a few times. The chain has TRBV5-5 and TRBJ2-7; 8 bases match TRBD1. V shed 1 base and J 11 bases; nucleotides not matched to a gene: 2. CDR1 is SGHKS, CDR2 YYEKEE, per germline (reference sequence). The CDR3 totals 11 residues. DNA of the CDR3: TGTGCCAGCAGCTTGACGACAGGGGAGTACTTC. Translated, it gives CASSLTTGEYF.

This chain connects TRBV5-4 to TRBJ2-1; perhaps TRBD1 as D (5 bases). Trimming took 0 bases from V and 10 from J, leaving 14 bases between them. Germline V gene sequence: CDR1 SGHNT, CDR2 YYREEE (reference sequence). This CDR3 comprises 14 residues. DNA for the CDR3: TGTGCCAGCAGCTTGGCCGTGCAGGGTGGAGAGCAGTTCTTC. Protein sequence: CASSLAVQGGEQFF.

This CDR3 reads CASSVGEGSTTDTQYF. The CDR3 DNA is TGTGCCAGCAGCGTAGGGGAGGGGTCGACCACAGATACGCAGTATTTT. The rearrangement joins TRBV9 to TRBJ2-3, with TRBD2 identical over 7 bases. V dropped 0 bases and J dropped 2; count of bases not matched to a gene: 6. The CDR3 extends over 16 amino acids. From germline, CDR1 is SGDLS and CDR2 YYNGEE.